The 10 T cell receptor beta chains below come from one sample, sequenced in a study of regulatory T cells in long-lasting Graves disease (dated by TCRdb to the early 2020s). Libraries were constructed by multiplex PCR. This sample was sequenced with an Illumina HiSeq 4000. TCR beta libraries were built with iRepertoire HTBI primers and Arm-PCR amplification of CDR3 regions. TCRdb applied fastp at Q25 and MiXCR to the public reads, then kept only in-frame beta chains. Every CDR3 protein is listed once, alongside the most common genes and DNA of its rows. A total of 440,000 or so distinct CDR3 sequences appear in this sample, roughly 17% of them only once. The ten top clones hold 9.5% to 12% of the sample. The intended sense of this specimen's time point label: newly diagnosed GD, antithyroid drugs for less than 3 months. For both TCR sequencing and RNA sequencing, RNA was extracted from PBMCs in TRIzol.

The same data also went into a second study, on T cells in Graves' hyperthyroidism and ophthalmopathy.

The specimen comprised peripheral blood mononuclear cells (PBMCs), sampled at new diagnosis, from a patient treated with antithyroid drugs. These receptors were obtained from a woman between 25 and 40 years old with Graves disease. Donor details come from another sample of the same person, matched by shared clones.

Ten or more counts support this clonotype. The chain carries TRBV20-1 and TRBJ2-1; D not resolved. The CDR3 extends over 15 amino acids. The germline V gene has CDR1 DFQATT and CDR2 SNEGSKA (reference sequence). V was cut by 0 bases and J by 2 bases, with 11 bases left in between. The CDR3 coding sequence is TGCAGTGCTAGAGATCCGGGTACAGCCTACAATGAGCAGTTCTTC. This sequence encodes CSARDPGTAYNEQFF.

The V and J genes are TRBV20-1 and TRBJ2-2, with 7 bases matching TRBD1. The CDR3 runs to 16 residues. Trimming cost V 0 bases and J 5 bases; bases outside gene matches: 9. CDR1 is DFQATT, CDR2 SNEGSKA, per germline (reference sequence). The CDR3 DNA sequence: TGCAGTGCTAGAGATCGCGCGACAGGGTTGACCGGGGAGCTGTTTTTT. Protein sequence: CSARDRATGLTGELFF.

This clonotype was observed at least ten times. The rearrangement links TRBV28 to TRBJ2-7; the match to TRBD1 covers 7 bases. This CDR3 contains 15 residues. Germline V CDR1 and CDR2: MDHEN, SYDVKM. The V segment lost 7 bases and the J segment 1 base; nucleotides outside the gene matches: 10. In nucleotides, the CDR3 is TGTGCCAGCACCCCTTACAGGGGACCATCCTACGAGCAGTACTTC. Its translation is CASTPYRGPSYEQYF.

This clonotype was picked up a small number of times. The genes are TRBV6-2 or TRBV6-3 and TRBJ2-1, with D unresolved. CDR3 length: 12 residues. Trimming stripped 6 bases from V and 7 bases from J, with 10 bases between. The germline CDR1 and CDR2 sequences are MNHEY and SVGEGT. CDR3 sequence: CASRAAVNEQFF. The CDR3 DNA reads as TGTGCCAGCAGGGCGGCCGTGAATGAGCAGTTCTTC.

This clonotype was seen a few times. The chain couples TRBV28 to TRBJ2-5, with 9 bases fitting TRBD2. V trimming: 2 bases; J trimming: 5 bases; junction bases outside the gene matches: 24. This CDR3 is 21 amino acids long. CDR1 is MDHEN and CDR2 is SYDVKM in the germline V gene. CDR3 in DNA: TGTGCCAGCAGTTTACCAAGCGGACAGGCAGGCGCGGGAGGGCCGGTGGAGACCCAGTACTTC. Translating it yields CASSLPSGQAGAGGPVETQYF.

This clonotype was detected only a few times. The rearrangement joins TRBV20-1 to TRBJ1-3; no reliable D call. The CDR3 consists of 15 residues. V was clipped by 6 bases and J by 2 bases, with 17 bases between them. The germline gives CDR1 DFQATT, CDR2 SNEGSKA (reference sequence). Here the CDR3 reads CSAEGRLGPGNTIYF. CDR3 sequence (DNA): TGCAGTGCAGAAGGCAGGTTGGGCCCTGGAAACACCATATATTTT.

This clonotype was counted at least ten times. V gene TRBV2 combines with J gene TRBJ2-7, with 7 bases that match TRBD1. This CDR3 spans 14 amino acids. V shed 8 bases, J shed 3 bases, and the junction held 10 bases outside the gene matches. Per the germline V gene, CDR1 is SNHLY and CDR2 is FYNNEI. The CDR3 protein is CASVGDSGHYEQYF. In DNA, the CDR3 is TGTGCCAGCGTCGGGGACAGCGGCCACTACGAGCAGTACTTC.

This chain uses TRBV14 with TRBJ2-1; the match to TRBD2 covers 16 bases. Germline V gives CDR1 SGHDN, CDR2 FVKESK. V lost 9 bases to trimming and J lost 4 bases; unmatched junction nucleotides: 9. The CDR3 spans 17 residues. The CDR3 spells CASPGLAGGPWYNEQFF. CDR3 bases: TGTGCCAGTCCGGGACTAGCGGGAGGGCCTTGGTACAATGAGCAGTTCTTC.

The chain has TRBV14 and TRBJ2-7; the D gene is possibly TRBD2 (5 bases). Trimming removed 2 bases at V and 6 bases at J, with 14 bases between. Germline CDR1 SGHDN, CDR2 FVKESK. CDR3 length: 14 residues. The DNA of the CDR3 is TGTGCCAGCAGCCAATCCAGTAATGCGGGCGAGCAGTACTTC. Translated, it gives CASSQSSNAGEQYF.

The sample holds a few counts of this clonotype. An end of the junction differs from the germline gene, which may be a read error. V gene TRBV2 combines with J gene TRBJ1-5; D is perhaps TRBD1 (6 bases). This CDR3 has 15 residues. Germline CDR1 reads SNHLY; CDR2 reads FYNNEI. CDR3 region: CAGSEETGSNQPQHF. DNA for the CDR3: TGTGCCGGCAGTGAAGAGACAGGTAGCAATCAGCCCCAGCATTTT.